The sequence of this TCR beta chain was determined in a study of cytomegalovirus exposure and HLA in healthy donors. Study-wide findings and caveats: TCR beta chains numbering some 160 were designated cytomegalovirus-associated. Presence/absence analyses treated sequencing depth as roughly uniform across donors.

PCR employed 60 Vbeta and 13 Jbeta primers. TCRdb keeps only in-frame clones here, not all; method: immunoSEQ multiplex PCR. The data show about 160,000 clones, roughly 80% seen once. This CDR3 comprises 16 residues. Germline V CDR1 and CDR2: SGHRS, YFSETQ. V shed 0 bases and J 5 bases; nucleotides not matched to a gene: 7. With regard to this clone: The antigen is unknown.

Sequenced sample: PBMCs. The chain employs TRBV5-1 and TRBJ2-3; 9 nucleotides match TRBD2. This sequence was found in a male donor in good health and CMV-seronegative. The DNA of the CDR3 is TGCGCCAGCAGCTTGGCCGGCGGGGGGGCGGGAGATACGCAGTATTTT. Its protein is CASSLAGGGAGDTQYF.